This T cell receptor (beta chain) comes out of a study of cytomegalovirus exposure and HLA in healthy donors. Study-level findings and limits: Subsequent analysis found a tendency for first-cohort TCR clusters to co-occur within the roughly 130 validation repertoires. Researchers reported that a few CMV-associated chains were confirmed in vitro as CMV antigen-specific.

The CDR3 is made up of 13 amino acids. V trimming: 6 bases; J trimming: 7 bases; junction bases outside the gene matches: 5. From germline, CDR1 is SGHAT and CDR2 FQNNGV. Notes on this clone: What it binds is not known.

Only in-frame clones appear in the TCRdb table, and some are missing; sequencing was by immunoSEQ multiplex PCR. This table has around 150,000 clones, more than 75% appearing once. The TCR originated in a man younger than 30 in good health and CMV-seronegative. This chain uses TRBV11-2 with TRBJ2-2; TRBD1 matches 7 bases. The sequenced material came from PBMCs. CDR3 sequence (DNA): TGTGCCAGCAGACCAGGACAGGTCGGGGAGCTGTTTTTT. As protein: CASRPGQVGELFF. The full variable domain, with the rest looked up from reference TRBV11-2 and TRBJ2-2, is EAGVAQSPRYKIIEKRQSVAFWCNPISGHATLYWYQQILGQGPKLLIQFQNNGVVDDSQLPKDRFSAERLKGVDSTLKIQPAKLEDSAVYLCASRPGQVGELFFGEGSRLTVL.